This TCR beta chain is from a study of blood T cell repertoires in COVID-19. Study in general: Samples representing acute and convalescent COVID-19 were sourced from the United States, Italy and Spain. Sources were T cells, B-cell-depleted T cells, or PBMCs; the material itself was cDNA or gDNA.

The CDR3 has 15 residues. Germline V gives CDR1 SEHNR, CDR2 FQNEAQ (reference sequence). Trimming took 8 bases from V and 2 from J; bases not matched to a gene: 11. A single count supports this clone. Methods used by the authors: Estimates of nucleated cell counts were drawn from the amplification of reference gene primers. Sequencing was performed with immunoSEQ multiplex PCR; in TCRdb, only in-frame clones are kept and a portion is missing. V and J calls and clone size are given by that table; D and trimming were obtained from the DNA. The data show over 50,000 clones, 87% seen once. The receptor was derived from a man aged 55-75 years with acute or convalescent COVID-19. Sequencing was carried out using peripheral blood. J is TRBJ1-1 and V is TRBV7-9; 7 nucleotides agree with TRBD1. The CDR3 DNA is TGTGCCAGCGGATTGGGGGGACAGAGAAACACTGAAGCTTTCTTT. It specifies CASGLGGQRNTEAFF.